This TCR beta chain was identified in a study of early T cells in non-severe SARS-CoV-2 infection. Study outcomes and limitations: VDJdb matches were skewed toward anti-spike CD8 T cell responses.

This clonotype has at least ten counts. The antigen is unknown. TCRdb re-called the 5' RACE reads through MiXCR, storing one row per CDR3 protein. The sample lists about 40,000 distinct CDR3 sequences; about a quarter were seen once. Per the germline V gene, CDR1 is LGHNA and CDR2 is YSLEER. The V end lost 3 bases, the J end lost 4 bases, and 18 bases lay between the germline ends. The CDR3 loop spans 17 amino acids. This receptor was identified in an adult who was a healthcare worker with PCR-confirmed SARS-CoV-2 infection or an uninfected control (not recorded which). This material consisted of whole blood, taken at baseline. The chain has TRBV4-3 and TRBJ2-2; possibly TRBD2 for D (7 bases). The CDR3 here is CASSQKGGALSTGELFF. In DNA, the CDR3 is TGCGCCAGCAGCCAGAAGGGGGGGGCCTTAAGCACCGGGGAGCTGTTTTTT.